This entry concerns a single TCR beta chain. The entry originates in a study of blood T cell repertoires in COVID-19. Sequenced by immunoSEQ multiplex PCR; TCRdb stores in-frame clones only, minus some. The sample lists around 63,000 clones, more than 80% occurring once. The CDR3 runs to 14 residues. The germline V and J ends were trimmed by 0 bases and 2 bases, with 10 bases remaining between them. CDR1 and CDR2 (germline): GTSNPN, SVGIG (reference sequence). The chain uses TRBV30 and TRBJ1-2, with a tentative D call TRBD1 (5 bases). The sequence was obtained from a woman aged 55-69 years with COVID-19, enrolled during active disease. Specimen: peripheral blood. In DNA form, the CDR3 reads TGTGCCTGGAGTGTAACGCGGGGGAACTATGGCTACACCTTC. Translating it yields CAWSVTRGNYGYTF. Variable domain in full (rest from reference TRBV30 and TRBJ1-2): SQTIHQWPATLVQPVGSPLSLECTVEGTSNPNLYWYRQAAGRGLQLLFYSVGIGQISSEVPQNLSASRPQDRQFILSSKKLLLSDSGFYLCAWSVTRGNYGYTFGSGTRLTVV.